This TCR beta chain was profiled in a study of cytomegalovirus exposure and HLA in healthy donors (dated by TCRdb to 2017 to 2019). About the study as a whole: The 670 or so repertoires of the first cohort and the 110 or so validation repertoires were produced on the same platform, according to a later analysis. The study aimed to test whether cataloging public T cell receptors could reveal signatures of past pathogen exposure. Besides the first cohort of approximately 710 subjects, a separate validation cohort made up of about 120 different subjects was used. High-throughput TCR immunosequencing, statistical association of individual TCRs with disease status, and machine learning were combined to predict cytomegalovirus infection status. Summary of the overall study and its limitations: In the study, 164 TCR beta chains were listed as associated with cytomegalovirus. A later analysis had no HLA typing for the validation cohort, so co-occurrence there was scored across all 120 or so repertoires. It was suggested by the authors that the approach could potentially be generalized to other disease states and immunological phenotypes. Across donors, most TCR sequences were observed very rarely, whereas some public TCRs were present in many individuals. In vitro tests confirmed that a few of the cytomegalovirus-associated TCR beta chains recognize cytomegalovirus antigens. In a later analysis, TCRs clustered in the first cohort were found to also tend to co-occur in the roughly 130 validation repertoires, with over 90% of cluster scores above 0. In both the original and validation cohorts, the classifier was reported to diagnose cytomegalovirus status with high specificity and sensitivity.

Libraries were made using the immunoSEQ multiplex PCR assay. In the authors' own workflow: To diagnose cytomegalovirus status from the catalog of TCR beta chain sequences, a statistical classification framework was built. Entries here come from immuneACCESS through TCRdb and include only in-frame sequences with V and J called. Some clones fail to appear in such tables; in the studies checked, an unresolved V gene covers under half of the shortfall, and the cause of the remainder is unknown. The DNA gave D and trimming, while V, J and clone size come from that table. The sample table lists 200,000 to 250,000 clones, about nine tenths of them with a count of one. The top ten clones comprise 2% of the sample. The donors were included in the validation cohort of 100 to 150 subjects, a group kept apart from the roughly 690-subject first cohort. A word on this clone: Its specific antigen is unknown. No clone much larger than this one lies a single base away; base qualities are absent.

The CDR3 covers 14 residues, taking in both the cysteine and the phenylalanine. Of the read, only the CDR3 DNA is kept; its 42 bases are in frame from base 1. CDR1 and CDR2, looked up from the germline V gene, are ENHRY and SYGVKD. Trimmed from V: 8 bases; trimmed from J: 4 bases; junction bases lacking a gene match: 5. The sample comprised PBMCs. The chain is assembled from TRBV10-3 and TRBJ2-6; TRBD2 matches 7 bases in the middle. The clonotype originates from a woman under 30 in good health and CMV-seropositive. The base sequence is TGTGCCATCGCGGGAGACTCCGGGGCCAACGTCCTGACTTTC. The encoded protein is CAIAGDSGANVLTF.